This entry lists 25 T cell receptor beta chains sequenced from one sample in a study of blood T cell repertoires in COVID-19 (dated by TCRdb to 2020 to 2022). The library was produced with the immunoSEQ multiplex PCR assay. TCRdb took over this immuneACCESS table, retaining in-frame rearrangements with V and J assigned. Such tables are incomplete; in checked studies, under half of the missing clones stem from an unresolved V gene, and the remainder is unexplained. For this sample the table gives roughly 250,000 clones, of which roughly 81% were detected only once. The top ten clones comprise 3.5% to 4.5% of the sample. Specimen: peripheral blood. These receptor sequences come from a man between 45 and 60 years old with acute or convalescent COVID-19.

The gene calls are TRBV5-1 and TRBJ2-1, with a tentative D call TRBD1 (6 bases). V lost 4 bases to trimming and J lost 9 bases, with 17 bases between them. Germline lookup yields CDR1 SGHRS and CDR2 YFSETQ. CDR3 length: 14 amino acids. The CDR3 nucleotides read TGCGCCAGCAGCCAAGGACAGAAATTGAGTGAGCAGTTCTTC. It codes for CASSQGQKLSEQFF.

V is TRBV29-1 and J is TRBJ2-7; possible D gene TRBD2, 6 bases. The CDR3 loop spans 14 amino acids. Germline CDR1 reads SQVTM; CDR2 reads ANQGSEA. Trimming pared 4 bases from V and 0 bases from J, leaving 13 bases between. The CDR3 DNA reads as TGCAGCGTTGGGGGACTTAGGAGCTCCTACGAGCAGTACTTC. Translated, it gives CSVGGLRSSYEQYF.

Concerning this clone itself: This specimen includes other DNA sequences encoding the same CDR3. The CDR3 region has the DNA TGTGCCAGCAGCTTGGGACAGGGTCATGGCTACACCTTC. Protein sequence: CASSLGQGHGYTF. The chain joins TRBV5-8 to TRBJ1-2; 7 positions agree with TRBD1. This CDR3 contains 13 residues. Germline CDR1 reads SGHTS; CDR2 reads YDEGEE. The trim removed 0 bases at V and 6 bases at J, leaving 2 bases unmatched.

The chain recombines TRBV5-1 with TRBJ1-6, with 10 bases identical to TRBD1. Germline CDR1 is SGHRS and CDR2 is YFSETQ. Germline trimming cut 4 bases from V and 8 bases from J; bases unmatched to any gene: 3. The CDR3 contains 14 residues. This CDR3 is CASSGTGDYSPLHF. CDR3 DNA sequence: TGCGCCAGCAGCGGGACAGGGGACTATTCACCCCTCCACTTT.

The gene calls are TRBV2 and TRBJ1-5; no clear D gene. The length of the CDR3 is 15 residues. The V and J ends lost 0 bases and 2 bases respectively, with 8 bases between them. Per germline, CDR1 SNHLY and CDR2 FYNNEI. The CDR3 sequence: CASSEALRGNQPQHF. Here the CDR3 DNA reads TGTGCCAGCAGTGAAGCGCTTCGGGGCAATCAGCCCCAGCATTTT.

The gene calls are TRBV6-5 and TRBJ1-5; 7 nucleotides align to TRBD1. From germline, CDR1 is MNHEY and CDR2 SVGAGI. This CDR3 is 14 amino acids long. V trimming: 6 bases; J trimming: 4 bases; junction bases outside the gene matches: 6. CDR3 protein: CASREGARNQPQHF. CDR3 nucleotides: TGTGCCAGCAGGGAGGGGGCGAGGAATCAGCCCCAGCATTTT.

The chain combines TRBV18 with TRBJ2-1; 9 nucleotides agree with TRBD1. The V segment lost 5 bases and the J segment 8 bases; nucleotides outside the gene matches: 13. This CDR3 is built from 16 residues. Germline-derived CDR1 and CDR2 are KGHSH and LQKENI. CDR3 sequence: CASSITGTGIGDEQFF. The DNA for the CDR3 is TGTGCCAGCTCAATCACCGGGACAGGGATCGGGGATGAGCAGTTCTTC. Supplemented by reference TRBV18 and TRBJ2-1, the full variable domain reads NAGVMQNPRHLVRRRGQEARLRCSPMKGHSHVYWYRQLPEEGLKFMVYLQKENIIDESGMPKERFSAEFPKEGPSILRIQQVVRGDSAAYFCASSITGTGIGDEQFFGPGTRLTVL.

J is TRBJ2-7 and V is TRBV18; 7 bases are a match to TRBD1. The CDR3 consists of 13 residues. The V gene's germline CDR1 is KGHSH and CDR2 LQKENI. V lost 3 bases, J lost 7 bases, and 6 bases stayed unmatched. The CDR3 DNA reads as TGTGCCAGCTCACCGGTAACAGGGGAGGAGCAGTACTTC. The encoded protein is CASSPVTGEEQYF.

The CDR3: CASSDPGQGAYEQYF. The CDR3, as DNA: TGTGCCAGCAGTGACCCGGGACAGGGGGCTTACGAGCAGTACTTC. The chain has TRBV25-1 and TRBJ2-7; TRBD1 matches 12 bases. With V trimmed by 3 bases and J by 4 bases, 4 bases remained unmatched. Germline CDR1 reads MGHDK; CDR2 reads SYGVNS. This CDR3 has 15 amino acids.

This chain uses TRBV11-2 with TRBJ1-1; perhaps TRBD1 as D (5 bases). Germline V lookup: CDR1 SGHAT, CDR2 FQNNGV. There are 13 residues in the CDR3. The V end lost 10 bases, the J end lost 3 bases, and 15 bases lay between the germline ends. CDR3 loop: CATRFDSHTEAFF. CDR3 DNA sequence: TGTGCCACCAGATTCGACAGCCACACTGAAGCTTTCTTT.

The chain is built from TRBV18 and TRBJ2-6; the match to TRBD1 covers 9 bases. V dropped 5 bases and J dropped 0; count of bases not matched to a gene: 5. CDR3 length: 17 amino acids. CDR1 is KGHSH and CDR2 is LQKENI in the germline V gene. DNA for the CDR3: TGTGCCAGCTCATCACAGGGGGCAAGCTCTGGGGCCAACGTCCTGACTTTC. It specifies CASSSQGASSGANVLTF. The full variable domain, rest sourced from reference TRBV18 and TRBJ2-6, is NAGVMQNPRHLVRRRGQEARLRCSPMKGHSHVYWYRQLPEEGLKFMVYLQKENIIDESGMPKERFSAEFPKEGPSILRIQQVVRGDSAAYFCASSSQGASSGANVLTFGAGSRLTVL.

The gene calls are TRBV7-3 and TRBJ1-6, with D perhaps matching TRBD1 (6 bases). Per the germline V gene, CDR1 is SGHTA and CDR2 is FQGTGA. This CDR3 comprises 15 residues. Trimming removed 0 bases at V and 14 bases at J, with 17 bases between. CDR3 amino acids: CASSLTRQDRWALHF. Written as DNA, the CDR3 is TGTGCCAGCAGCTTAACTCGACAGGACCGATGGGCCCTCCACTTT. Using reference TRBV7-3 and TRBJ1-6 for the parts outside the CDR3, the full variable domain is GAGVSQTPSNKVTEKGKYVELRCDPISGHTALYWYRQSLGQGPEFLIYFQGTGAADDSGLPNDRFFAVRPEGSVSTLKIQRTERGDSAVYLCASSLTRQDRWALHFGNGTRLTVT.

The V call is TRBV2, the J call TRBJ2-5, with 10 nucleotides matching TRBD2. V gave up 6 bases and J gave up 4 bases; unmatched junction bases: 5. The CDR3 is 14 residues long. Germline loops: CDR1 SNHLY, CDR2 FYNNEI. Written as DNA, the CDR3 is TGTGCCAGCAGACTCGGACTAGCGGTAGAGACCCAGTACTTC. Its translation: CASRLGLAVETQYF.

Of note for this clone: At the DNA level, this CDR3 is encoded by other sequences in the same sample as well. The CDR3 bases are TGCGCCAGCAGCTTGGTCGGGGGGCTGAACACTGAAGCTTTCTTT. This sequence encodes CASSLVGGLNTEAFF. The chain joins TRBV5-1 to TRBJ1-1, with D possibly matching TRBD1 (6 bases). V was shortened by 0 bases and J by 0 bases, with 9 bases between the two germline ends. The CDR3 runs to 15 residues. Germline CDR1 and CDR2: SGHRS and YFSETQ.

There are a few counts of this clone. J is TRBJ2-1 and V is TRBV6-5, with D possibly TRBD2 on 5 matching bases. The V end was cut by 4 bases, the J end by 12 bases, with 19 bases between. The CDR3 covers 14 residues. CDR1 and CDR2 (germline): MNHEY, SVGAGI. DNA for the CDR3: TGTGCCAGCAGTTCCCCGACTACCGGACCACGGCAGTTCTTC. Its translation: CASSSPTTGPRQFF.

The chain uses TRBV4-1 and TRBJ1-2; D ambiguous. Trimming left V 3 bases short and J 5 bases short, with 4 bases between. The CDR3 length is 11 residues. The V gene's germline CDR1 is MGHRA and CDR2 YSYEKL. The CDR3 loop reads CASSHKYGYTF. The DNA for the CDR3 is TGCGCCAGCAGCCACAAATATGGCTACACCTTC.

The rearrangement joins TRBV6-6 to TRBJ1-5, with D perhaps TRBD1 (6 bases). The germline V and J ends were trimmed by 1 base and 2 bases, with 9 bases remaining between them. Germline lookup yields CDR1 MNHNY and CDR2 SVGAGI (reference sequence). The CDR3 is 15 amino acids. The CDR3 loop is CASSYWGLGNQPQHF. Written as DNA, the CDR3 is TGTGCCAGCAGTTACTGGGGGCTGGGCAATCAGCCCCAGCATTTT.

The J gene is TRBJ1-4, the V gene TRBV11-2, with D possibly TRBD1 on 5 matching bases. The V end was cut by 2 bases, the J end by 8 bases, with 15 bases between. From germline, CDR1 is SGHAT and CDR2 FQNNGV. The CDR3 totals 15 residues. This CDR3 is CASSLSIGVDEKLFF. The CDR3 DNA reads as TGTGCCAGCAGCTTATCGATAGGGGTGGACGAAAAACTGTTTTTT.

This clone was picked up a small number of times. The chain links TRBV5-1 to TRBJ2-2; possibly TRBD2 for D (6 bases). The CDR3 loop spans 12 amino acids. V lost 7 bases and J lost 16, with 20 bases in between. Germline V gives CDR1 SGHRS, CDR2 YFSETQ. The DNA for the CDR3 is TGCGCCAGCGGCGTTTCATGGGAGGCCAGGTTTTTT. This encodes CASGVSWEARFF.

The chain has TRBV11-2 and TRBJ1-1; 10 positions match TRBD1. Germline CDR1 reads SGHAT; CDR2 reads FQNNGV. Trimming at V came to 5 bases and at J to 4 bases, leaving 4 bases not matched to a gene. The CDR3 runs to 14 residues. CDR3 in DNA: TGTGCCAGCAGCCCCGGGACAGGGGTCACTGAAGCTTTCTTT. It yields the protein CASSPGTGVTEAFF.

V is TRBV4-1 and J is TRBJ1-5; D ambiguous. CDR1 and CDR2 from the germline V gene are MGHRA and YSYEKL. The CDR3 contains 13 residues. The V gene lost 4 bases and the J gene lost 6 bases, with 10 bases spanning the gap. CDR3 nucleotide sequence: TGCGCCAGCAGCCGCGTCGAGGGTCAGCCCCAGCATTTT. Translation: CASSRVEGQPQHF.

The J gene is TRBJ1-5, the V gene TRBV19; no definite D call. Deletions cut 2 bases from V and 4 bases from J, with 9 bases between. Germline values: CDR1 LNHDA, CDR2 SQIVND (reference sequence). The CDR3 is 14 residues long. CDR3 residues: CASSIRAGNQPQHF. The CDR3 bases are TGTGCCAGTAGTATAAGGGCGGGAAATCAGCCCCAGCATTTT.

The chain recombines TRBV11-2 with TRBJ2-7; maybe TRBD2 (5 bases). CDR1 is SGHAT and CDR2 is FQNNGV in the germline V gene. CDR3 size: 16 residues. V was shortened by 3 bases and J by 4 bases, with 19 bases between the two germline ends. CDR3: CASSFRARGALYEQYF. DNA for the CDR3: TGTGCCAGCAGCTTCCGGGCCCGGGGAGCTCTATACGAGCAGTACTTC.

V and J are TRBV13 and TRBJ2-3; D is perhaps TRBD1 (5 bases). The CDR3 totals 16 residues. CDR1 and CDR2 from the germline V gene are PRHDT and FYEKMQ (reference sequence). Trimming pared 5 bases from V and 1 base from J, leaving 16 bases between. The CDR3 nucleotides are TGTGCCAGCAGCCCCATGGAAGGGGCCGGCACAGATACGCAGTATTTT. Translated, it gives CASSPMEGAGTDTQYF. Using reference TRBV13 and TRBJ2-3 for the parts outside the CDR3, the full variable domain is AAGVIQSPRHLIKEKRETATLKCYPIPRHDTVYWYQQGPGQDPQFLISFYEKMQSDKGSIPDRFSAQQFSDYHSELNMSSLELGDSALYFCASSPMEGAGTDTQYFGPGTRLTVL.

A single count supports this clone. This chain links TRBV19 with TRBJ2-2; D may be TRBD2 (6 bases). Per the germline V gene, CDR1 is LNHDA and CDR2 is SQIVND (reference sequence). CDR3 length: 15 residues. V lost 8 bases and J 5 bases, leaving 18 bases between the germline ends. The CDR3 nucleotides read TGTGCCAGTCACGGGGGAAGCGGCCGGACCGGGGAGCTGTTTTTT. Its protein is CASHGGSGRTGELFF.